The 14 T cell receptor beta chains below were found in one sample sequenced in a study of identical twins. TCRdb reprocessed the 5' RACE reads via MiXCR and lists one record per CDR3 protein. The data contain about 330,000 distinct CDR3 sequences, more than 9% of them singletons. The same sample was also used in a study of yellow fever vaccine responses in identical twins.

The specimen was CD8+ T cells sorted from blood. All receptors derive from a woman in her late teens or twenties in good health.

In this sample, this clonotype turned up many times. The chain uses TRBV27 and TRBJ2-1; TRBD2 agrees at 9 bases. V lost 2 bases to trimming and J lost 8 bases; unmatched junction nucleotides: 4. CDR1 is MNHEY, CDR2 SMNVEV, per germline (reference sequence). CDR3 size: 14 residues. Here the CDR3 DNA reads TGTGCCAGCAGTTTAGCGGGAGGGCGCTATGAGCAGTTCTTC. Its protein is CASSLAGGRYEQFF.

The chain carries TRBV25-1 and TRBJ2-5; D call uncertain. The CDR3 runs 16 residues. The V and J ends lost 0 bases and 0 bases respectively, with 11 bases between them. Germline V gives CDR1 MGHDK, CDR2 SYGVNS. The CDR3, as DNA: TGTGCCAGCAGTGAATATATGTCCCCATACCAAGAGACCCAGTACTTC. This sequence encodes CASSEYMSPYQETQYF.

This clonotype came up a few times. The genes are TRBV12-3 or TRBV12-4 and TRBJ2-1; D ambiguous. The germline V and J ends were trimmed by 8 bases and 7 bases, with 9 bases remaining between them. This CDR3 region has 11 residues. Here the CDR3 reads CASVSGNEQFF. DNA for the CDR3: TGTGCCAGCGTCTCTGGTAATGAGCAGTTCTTC.

The V and J genes are TRBV4-2 and TRBJ2-1; no reliable D call. Germline V gives CDR1 LGHNA, CDR2 YNFKEQ. CDR3 length: 16 residues. V lost 0 bases and J 0 bases, leaving 9 bases between the germline ends. CDR3 sequence (DNA): TGTGCCAGCAGCCAAGAAGGGATTTTCTCCTACAATGAGCAGTTCTTC. Translation gives CASSQEGIFSYNEQFF.

Ten or more counts support this clonotype. V and J are TRBV11-2 and TRBJ1-2; D may be TRBD1 (6 bases). V dropped 2 bases and J dropped 2 bases, with 6 bases sitting between them. This CDR3 is 13 amino acids long. Germline V lookup: CDR1 SGHAT, CDR2 FQNNGV. Here the CDR3 reads CASSLRGNYGYTF. CDR3 sequence (DNA): TGTGCCAGCAGCTTAAGGGGGAACTATGGCTACACCTTC.

Only a few counts were recorded for this clonotype. The CDR3 sequence: CASRGHLTDTQYF. CDR3 DNA sequence: TGTGCCAGCAGGGGGCATCTCACAGATACGCAGTATTTT. The rearrangement links TRBV12-3 or TRBV12-4 to TRBJ2-3; a possible D gene is TRBD1 (5 bases). V was clipped by 6 bases and J by 2 bases, with 9 bases between them. The CDR3 spans 13 residues.

The chain employs TRBV12-3 or TRBV12-4 and TRBJ2-1; 11 nucleotides align to TRBD2. The CDR3 extends over 15 amino acids. V dropped 6 bases and J dropped 7; count of bases not matched to a gene: 8. For the CDR3, the DNA is TGTGCCAGCAGGACTAGCGGGATAAGGTTTAATGAGCAGTTCTTC. Translated: CASRTSGIRFNEQFF.

This clonotype was picked up many times. The gene calls are TRBV4-2 and TRBJ2-7, with D possibly matching TRBD2 (5 bases). The CDR3 length is 14 residues. Per the germline V gene, CDR1 is LGHNA and CDR2 is YNFKEQ. Trimming took off 3 bases at V and 2 bases at J, with 11 bases between the two ends. The CDR3 protein is CASSQDPGTYEQYV. CDR3 coding DNA: TGTGCCAGCAGCCAGGATCCCGGGACCTACGAGCAGTACGTC.

This clonotype was counted at least ten times. The V and J genes are TRBV13 and TRBJ1-1; the D gene is possibly TRBD1 (6 bases). Per germline, CDR1 PRHDT and CDR2 FYEKMQ (reference sequence). The CDR3 has 14 amino acids. Trimming took off 3 bases at V and 0 bases at J, with 8 bases between the two ends. The CDR3 DNA is TGTGCCAGCAGCTTCGGACAGATGAACACTGAAGCTTTCTTT. It specifies CASSFGQMNTEAFF.

This clonotype appeared many times. The chain combines TRBV7-8 with TRBJ1-5, with D unresolved. Trimming removed 2 bases from V and 0 bases from J, with 11 bases in between. Germline values: CDR1 SGHVS, CDR2 FQNEAQ. The CDR3 covers 16 residues. In nucleotides, the CDR3 is TGTGCCAGCAGCTTATCGGGTGGCTATAGCAATCAGCCCCAGCATTTT. It translates to CASSLSGGYSNQPQHF.

In this sample, this clonotype turned up a few times. The V gene is TRBV12-3 or TRBV12-4, the J gene TRBJ1-5; no clear D gene. The CDR3 runs to 12 residues. V lost 4 bases and J 6 bases, leaving 7 bases between the germline ends. The CDR3 here is CASSSGFQPQHF. The CDR3 region has the DNA TGTGCCAGCAGTTCTGGTTTTCAGCCCCAGCATTTT.

The rearrangement uses TRBV5-5 and TRBJ2-5; no firm D call. Germline assignment: CDR1 SGHKS and CDR2 YYEKEE (reference sequence). Trimming stripped 1 base from V and 5 bases from J, with 12 bases between. The CDR3 covers 14 residues. The CDR3 DNA reads TGTGCCAGCAGCTTGACTACGTATCGGGAGACCCAGTACTTC. It is translated as CASSLTTYRETQYF.

This clonotype was recorded a few times. This chain links TRBV11-1 with TRBJ2-7, with a tentative D call TRBD1 (5 bases). This CDR3 comprises 20 residues. Germline CDR1 reads SGHAT; CDR2 reads FQDESV (reference sequence). The ends were cut back, 4 bases at V and 0 bases at J, with 28 bases in the middle. The CDR3 region has the DNA TGTGCCAGCAGCTATAGGTGGCGCGACAAGAGGACCGACAGCTCCTACGAGCAGTACGTC. Translating gives CASSYRWRDKRTDSSYEQYV.

This clonotype has just a few counts. V gene TRBV7-9 combines with J gene TRBJ2-1; D is perhaps TRBD2 (5 bases). The CDR3 spans 17 residues. The germline gives CDR1 SEHNR, CDR2 FQNEAQ (reference sequence). Deletions cut 7 bases from V and 1 base from J, with 20 bases between. The CDR3 DNA follows: TGTGCCAGCATCAATACGGAGACGGGAACGTCCTACAATGAGCAGTTCTTC. This encodes CASINTETGTSYNEQFF.